These 15 T cell receptor beta chains came from one sample sequenced in a study of OX40 agonist ivuxolimab in advanced cancers. TCRdb keeps only in-frame clones here, not all; method: immunoSEQ multiplex PCR. Of under 100,000 clones in the sample, approximately 81% were seen once. The specimen comprised CD4+ or CD8+ T cells sorted from blood, sampled in a trial of the OX40 agonist ivuxolimab. These receptors all stem from an adult with an advanced solid tumor such as melanoma, head and neck, liver or kidney cancer.

This rearrangement joins TRBV4-2 to TRBJ2-1; tentative D call: TRBD1 (5 bases). The V gene's germline CDR1 is LGHNA and CDR2 YNFKEQ. V was cut by 0 bases and J by 6 bases, with 9 bases left in between. The CDR3 is made up of 14 amino acids. Written as DNA, the CDR3 is TGTGCCAGCAGCCAAGACGGTAGGGGCAATGAGCAGTTCTTC. It translates to CASSQDGRGNEQFF.

The chain links TRBV6-6 to TRBJ2-2, with no clear D. Germline V gives CDR1 MNHNY, CDR2 SVGAGI (reference sequence). This CDR3 region has 13 residues. V was shortened by 0 bases and J by 6 bases, with 5 bases between the two germline ends. The CDR3 sequence is CASSYSVSGELFF. The CDR3 DNA follows: TGTGCCAGCAGTTACTCCGTTTCCGGGGAGCTGTTTTTT.

V usage is TRBV4-3 and J usage is TRBJ2-1; D remains unclear. Germline V gene lookup returns CDR1 LGHNA and CDR2 YSLEER. This CDR3 has 13 amino acids. Trimming left V 0 bases short and J 7 bases short, with 7 bases between. The CDR3 reads CASSQEFGNEQFF. The CDR3, as DNA: TGCGCCAGCAGCCAAGAATTTGGTAATGAGCAGTTCTTC.

The rearrangement uses TRBV19 and TRBJ2-7; D ambiguous. Deletions cut 5 bases from V and 0 bases from J, with 8 bases between. In germline, CDR1 is LNHDA, CDR2 SQIVND (reference sequence). The CDR3 is 13 amino acids. The CDR3 DNA reads as TGTGCCAGTAGTTTTTCGAGCTCCTACGAGCAGTACTTC. Residues: CASSFSSSYEQYF. Combining the CDR3 with reference TRBV19 and TRBJ2-7 gives the whole variable domain DGGITQSPKYLFRKEGQNVTLSCEQNLNHDAMYWYRQDPGQGLRLIYYSQIVNDFQKGDIAEGYSVSREKKESFPLTVTSAQKNPTAFYLCASSFSSSYEQYFGPGTRLTVT.

This chain links TRBV29-1 with TRBJ2-3; D perhaps matches TRBD1 (9 bases). Between the trimmed V and J ends, which lost 2 bases and 7 bases, there was a span of 28 bases. The length of the CDR3 is 18 residues. Per the germline V gene, CDR1 is SQVTM and CDR2 is ANQGSEA. CDR3 region: CSVEFAGGRSDRGNTQYF. The CDR3 nucleotides are TGCAGCGTTGAATTTGCGGGGGGACGGTCGGACAGGGGAAATACGCAGTATTTT.

This chain connects TRBV7-3 to TRBJ1-1, with TRBD1 matching over 11 bases. The CDR3 loop spans 17 amino acids. With V trimmed by 4 bases and J by 6 bases, 13 bases remained unmatched. Looked up from germline, CDR1 is SGHTA and CDR2 is FQGTGA. The chain's CDR3 is CASSSRGQGAVTAEAFF. DNA for the CDR3: TGTGCCAGCAGCTCAAGAGGACAGGGGGCTGTGACCGCTGAAGCTTTCTTT.

This clone appeared once. V gene TRBV2 combines with J gene TRBJ1-5, with D unclear. CDR1 SNHLY and CDR2 FYNNEI come from the germline V gene. This CDR3 has 15 amino acids. Deletions cut 3 bases from V and 5 bases from J, with 14 bases between. CDR3 nucleotide sequence: TGTGCCAGCAGTGAGTCCGTGAGCGATGATCAGCCCCAGCATTTT. This sequence encodes CASSESVSDDQPQHF.

This sequence joins TRBV5-1 and TRBJ2-7; 7 nucleotides line up with TRBD2. The CDR3 is made up of 16 amino acids. Germline lookup yields CDR1 SGHRS and CDR2 YFSETQ. The V gene end was trimmed by 4 bases and the J gene end by 1 base; junction bases not matched to a gene: 11. CDR3 DNA sequence: TGCGCCAGCAGCCCCGGGACGGGGGGAGTATCCTACGAGCAGTACTTC. Translated: CASSPGTGGVSYEQYF.

This clone occurred a few times. The chain has TRBV18 and TRBJ1-1; D gene unclear. Trimming shortened V by 3 bases and J by 1 base, and 9 bases separated the two germline ends. CDR1 and CDR2 (germline): KGHSH, LQKENI. This CDR3 has 14 residues. The CDR3 spells CASSPEGWNTEAFF. CDR3 sequence (DNA): TGTGCCAGCTCACCCGAGGGCTGGAACACTGAAGCTTTCTTT.

The genes are TRBV11-1 and TRBJ2-7, with 8 bases that match TRBD2. This CDR3 has 14 residues. In germline, CDR1 is SGHAT, CDR2 FQDESV (reference sequence). Trimming took 3 bases from V and 4 from J; bases not matched to a gene: 5. The CDR3 nucleotides read TGTGCCAGCAGCTTCGGGGGGGCTCGGTACGAGCAGTACTTC. Protein sequence: CASSFGGARYEQYF.

J is TRBJ2-3 and V is TRBV4-1; 8 nucleotides match TRBD2. V shed 1 base, J shed 5 bases, and the junction held 11 bases outside the gene matches. This CDR3 has 17 residues. CDR1 is MGHRA, CDR2 YSYEKL, per germline. The CDR3 is CASSQGGAGGAQDTQYF. CDR3 nucleotide sequence: TGCGCCAGCAGCCAAGGTGGGGCGGGAGGCGCTCAAGATACGCAGTATTTT.

The chain carries TRBV7-2 and TRBJ2-7; D ambiguous. This CDR3 contains 14 residues. V shed 5 bases and J shed 0 bases, with 11 bases lying between them. CDR1 and CDR2 (germline): SGHTA, FQGNSA. The CDR3 DNA reads as TGTGCCAGCAGCAAAGGCTTTGTCTCCTACGAGCAGTACTTC. Encoded protein: CASSKGFVSYEQYF.

The rearrangement links TRBV25-1 to TRBJ2-2; D gene unclear. The CDR3 has 13 amino acids. Trimming stripped 0 bases from V and 7 bases from J, with 6 bases between. CDR1 and CDR2 (germline): MGHDK, SYGVNS. This CDR3 is CASSEYSGGELFF. The CDR3 DNA reads as TGTGCCAGCAGTGAATACAGTGGCGGGGAGCTGTTTTTT.

The chain recombines TRBV7-9 with TRBJ1-1; possibly TRBD1 for D (5 bases). This CDR3 is 16 amino acids long. V gave up 1 base and J gave up 5 bases, with 17 bases separating them. Germline CDR1 is SEHNR and CDR2 is FQNEAQ (reference sequence). CDR3: CASSLDGYRGWTEAFF. The DNA for the CDR3 is TGTGCCAGCAGCTTAGACGGCTATAGGGGATGGACTGAAGCTTTCTTT.

V is TRBV5-4 and J is TRBJ1-1; TRBD1 is a possible D gene (6 bases). The germline V and J ends were trimmed by 4 bases and 0 bases, with 16 bases remaining between them. CDR3 length: 16 residues. Germline V lookup: CDR1 SGHNT, CDR2 YYREEE (reference sequence). The CDR3 protein is CASSLEGGYMNTEAFF. CDR3 coding DNA: TGTGCCAGCAGCCTGGAGGGGGGGTACATGAACACTGAAGCTTTCTTT.